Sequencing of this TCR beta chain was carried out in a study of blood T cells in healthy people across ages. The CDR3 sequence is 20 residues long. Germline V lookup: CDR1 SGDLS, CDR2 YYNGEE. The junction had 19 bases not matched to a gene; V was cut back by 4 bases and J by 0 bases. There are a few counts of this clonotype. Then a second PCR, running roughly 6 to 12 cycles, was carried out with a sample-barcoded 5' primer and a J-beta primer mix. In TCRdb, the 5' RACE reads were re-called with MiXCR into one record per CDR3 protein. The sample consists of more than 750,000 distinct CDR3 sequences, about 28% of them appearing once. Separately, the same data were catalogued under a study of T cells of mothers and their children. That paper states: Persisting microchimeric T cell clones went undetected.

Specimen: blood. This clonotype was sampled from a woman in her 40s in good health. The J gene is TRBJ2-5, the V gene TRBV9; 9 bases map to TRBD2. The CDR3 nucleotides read TGTGCCAGCAGCCCCCGAGAGCGGGGGGCATGGGACACGTACCAAGAGACCCAGTACTTC. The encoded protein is CASSPRERGAWDTYQETQYF.